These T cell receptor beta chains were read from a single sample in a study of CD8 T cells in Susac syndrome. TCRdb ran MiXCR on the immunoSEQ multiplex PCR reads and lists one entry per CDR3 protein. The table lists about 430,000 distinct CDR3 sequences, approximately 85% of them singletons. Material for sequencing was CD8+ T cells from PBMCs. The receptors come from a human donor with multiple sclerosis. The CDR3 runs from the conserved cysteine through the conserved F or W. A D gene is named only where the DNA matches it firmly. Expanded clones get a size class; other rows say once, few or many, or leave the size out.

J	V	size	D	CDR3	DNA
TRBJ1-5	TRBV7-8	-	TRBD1	CASSLGPGGGNQPQHF	TGTGCCAGCAGCTTAGGTCCAGGGGGTGGCAATCAGCCCCAGCATTTT
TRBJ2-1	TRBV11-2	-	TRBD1	CASSLAGDRSYNEQFF	TGTGCCAGCAGCTTAGCTGGGGACAGGAGCTACAATGAGCAGTTCTTC
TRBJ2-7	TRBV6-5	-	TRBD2	CASSYLTSGSNEQYF	TGTGCCAGCAGTTATCTGACTAGCGGGTCGAACGAGCAGTACTTC
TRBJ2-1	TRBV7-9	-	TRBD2	CASSQTRIAGNNEQFF	TGTGCCAGCAGCCAGACCCGAATAGCGGGGAACAATGAGCAGTTCTTC
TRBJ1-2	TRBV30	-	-	CAWTQGDGYTF	TGTGCCTGGACCCAGGGAGATGGCTACACCTTC
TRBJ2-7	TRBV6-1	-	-	CASSEGVTDHEQYF	TGTGCCAGCAGTGAAGGCGTTACAGATCACGAGCAGTACTTC
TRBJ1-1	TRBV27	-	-	CASSLRAPWSTEAFF	TGTGCCAGCAGCCTCCGGGCCCCGTGGAGCACTGAAGCTTTCTTT
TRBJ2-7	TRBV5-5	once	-	CASSLWQDSYEQYF	TGTGCCAGCAGCTTGTGGCAGGACTCCTACGAGCAGTACTTC
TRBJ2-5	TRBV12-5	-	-	CASGLSIKGETQYF	TGTGCTAGTGGTTTGTCCATTAAGGGAGAGACCCAGTACTTC
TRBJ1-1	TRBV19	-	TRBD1	CASSRGLSGTEAFF	TGTGCCAGTAGCAGGGGGTTGAGCGGCACTGAAGCTTTCTTT
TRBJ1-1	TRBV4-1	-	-	CASSHDGTENTEAFF	TGCGCCAGCAGCCATGACGGGACGGAGAACACTGAAGCTTTCTTT
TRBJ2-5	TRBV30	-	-	CAWENQETQYF	TGTGCCTGGGAGAACCAAGAGACCCAGTACTTC
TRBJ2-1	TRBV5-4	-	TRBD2	CASHTAGGQNEQFF	TGTGCCAGCCACACAGCGGGGGGGCAGAATGAGCAGTTCTTC
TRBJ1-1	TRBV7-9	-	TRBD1	CASSSGQLYLF	TGTGCCAGCAGCTCGGGACAGCTGTATCTCTTT
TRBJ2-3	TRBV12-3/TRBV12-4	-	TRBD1	CASSDAGTGADTQYF	TGTGCCAGCAGTGATGCCGGGACAGGGGCAGATACGCAGTATTTT
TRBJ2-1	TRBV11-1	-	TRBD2	CASSSGTSVSNEQFF	TGTGCCAGCAGCTCCGGGACTAGCGTGTCGAATGAGCAGTTCTTC
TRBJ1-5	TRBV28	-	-	CASSPAPGYSNQPQHF	TGTGCCAGCAGTCCCGCCCCGGGGTATAGCAATCAGCCCCAGCATTTT
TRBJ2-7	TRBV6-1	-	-	CATQGQTHFGEQYF	TGTGCCACCCAAGGGCAGACCCATTTCGGCGAGCAGTACTTC
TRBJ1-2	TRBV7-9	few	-	CASSHSGPALTYTF	TGTGCCAGCAGCCATAGTGGTCCGGCTTTGACTTACACCTTC
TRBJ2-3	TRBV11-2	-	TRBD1	CASSQWTGGTDTQYF	TGTGCCAGCAGCCAATGGACAGGGGGCACAGATACGCAGTATTTT
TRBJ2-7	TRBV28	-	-	CASSFYDFDSASYEQYF	TGTGCCAGCAGTTTTTATGATTTCGATTCGGCCTCCTACGAGCAGTACTTC
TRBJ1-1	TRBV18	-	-	CASSRWVGEAFF	TGTGCCAGCTCACGCTGGGTGGGTGAAGCTTTCTTT
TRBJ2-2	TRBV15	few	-	CATSRPTGSGELFF	TGTGCCACCAGCAGACCGACGGGCTCCGGGGAGCTGTTTTTT
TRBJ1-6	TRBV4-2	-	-	CASSQVPDGDSPLHF	TGTGCCAGCAGCCAAGTGCCGGATGGGGATTCACCCCTCCACTTT
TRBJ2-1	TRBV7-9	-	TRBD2	CASSSEGLAGVGFYNEQFF	TGTGCCAGCAGCTCCGAGGGACTAGCGGGAGTAGGCTTCTACAATGAGCAGTTCTTC
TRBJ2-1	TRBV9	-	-	CASSPPFGELNYNEQFF	TGTGCCAGCAGCCCTCCCTTCGGGGAATTAAACTACAATGAGCAGTTCTTC
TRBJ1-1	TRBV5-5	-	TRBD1	CASSLGTGETTEAFF	TGTGCCAGCAGCTTAGGGACAGGGGAAACGACTGAAGCTTTCTTT
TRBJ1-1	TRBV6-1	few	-	CASTFADTDTEAFF	TGTGCCAGCACCTTTGCGGACACCGACACTGAAGCTTTCTTT
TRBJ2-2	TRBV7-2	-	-	CASSSGLGYTGELFF	TGTGCCAGCAGCTCAGGACTTGGATACACCGGGGAGCTGTTTTTT
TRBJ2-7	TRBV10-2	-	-	CASSVPVGPSYEQYF	TGCGCCAGCAGTGTCCCCGTCGGACCTTCCTACGAGCAGTACTTC
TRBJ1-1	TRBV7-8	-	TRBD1	CASSSPGWTGTDTEAFF	TGTGCCAGCAGCTCCCCTGGGTGGACAGGGACGGACACTGAAGCTTTCTTT